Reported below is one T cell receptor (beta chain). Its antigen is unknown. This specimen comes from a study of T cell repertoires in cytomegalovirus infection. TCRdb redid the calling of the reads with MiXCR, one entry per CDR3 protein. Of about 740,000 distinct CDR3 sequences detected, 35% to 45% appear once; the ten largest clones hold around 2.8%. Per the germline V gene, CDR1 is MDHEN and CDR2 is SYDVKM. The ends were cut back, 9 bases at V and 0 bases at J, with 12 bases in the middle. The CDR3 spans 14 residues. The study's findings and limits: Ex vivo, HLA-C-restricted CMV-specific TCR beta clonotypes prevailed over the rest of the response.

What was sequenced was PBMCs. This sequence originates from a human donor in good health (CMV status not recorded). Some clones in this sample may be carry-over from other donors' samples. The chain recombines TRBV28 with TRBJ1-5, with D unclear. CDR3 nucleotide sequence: TGTGCCAGTTTTAAGTCCTATAGCAATCAGCCCCAGCATTTT. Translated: CASFKSYSNQPQHF.